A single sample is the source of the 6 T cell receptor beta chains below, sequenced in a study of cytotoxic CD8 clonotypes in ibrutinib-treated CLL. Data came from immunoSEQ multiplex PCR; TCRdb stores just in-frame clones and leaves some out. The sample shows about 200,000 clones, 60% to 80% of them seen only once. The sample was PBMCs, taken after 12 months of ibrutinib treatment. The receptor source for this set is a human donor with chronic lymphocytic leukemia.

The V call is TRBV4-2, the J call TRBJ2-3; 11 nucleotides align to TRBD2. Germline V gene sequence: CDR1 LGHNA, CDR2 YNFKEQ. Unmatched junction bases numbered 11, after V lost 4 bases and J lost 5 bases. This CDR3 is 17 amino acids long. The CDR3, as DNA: TGTGCCAGCAGCCCACATTCTACTAGCGGGAGCGGAGATACGCAGTATTTT. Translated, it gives CASSPHSTSGSGDTQYF.

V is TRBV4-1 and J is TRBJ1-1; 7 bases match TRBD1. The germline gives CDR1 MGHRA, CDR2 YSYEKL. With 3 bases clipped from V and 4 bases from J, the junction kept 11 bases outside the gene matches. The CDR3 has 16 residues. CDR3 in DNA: TGCGCCAGCAGCCAGACTAAACAGGGGCTTCGCACTGAAGCTTTCTTT. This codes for CASSQTKQGLRTEAFF.

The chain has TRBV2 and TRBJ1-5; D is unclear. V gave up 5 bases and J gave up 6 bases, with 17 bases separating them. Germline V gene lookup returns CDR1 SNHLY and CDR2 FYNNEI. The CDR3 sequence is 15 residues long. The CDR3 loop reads CASSSHSLSGQPQHF. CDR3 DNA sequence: TGTGCCAGCAGTAGCCACAGTTTATCCGGTCAGCCCCAGCATTTT.

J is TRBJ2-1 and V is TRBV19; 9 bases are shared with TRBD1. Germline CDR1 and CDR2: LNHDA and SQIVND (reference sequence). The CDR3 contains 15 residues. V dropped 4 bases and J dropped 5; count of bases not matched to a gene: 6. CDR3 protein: CASSTKGQGHNEQFF. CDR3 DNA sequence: TGTGCCAGTAGTACGAAGGGACAGGGACACAATGAGCAGTTCTTC.

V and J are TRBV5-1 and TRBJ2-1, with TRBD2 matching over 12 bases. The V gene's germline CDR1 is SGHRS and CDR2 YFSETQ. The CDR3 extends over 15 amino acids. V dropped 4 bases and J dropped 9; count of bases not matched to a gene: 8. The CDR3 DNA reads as TGCGCCAGCAGCACCGGACTAGCGGGATTCTCTGAGCAGTTCTTC. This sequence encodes CASSTGLAGFSEQFF.

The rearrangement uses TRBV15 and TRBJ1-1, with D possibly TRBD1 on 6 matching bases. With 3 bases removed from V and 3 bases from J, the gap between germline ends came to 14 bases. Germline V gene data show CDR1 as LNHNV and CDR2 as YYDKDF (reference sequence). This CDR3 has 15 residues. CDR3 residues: CATSRGWGADTEAFF. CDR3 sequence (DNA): TGTGCCACCAGCAGGGGATGGGGGGCGGACACTGAAGCTTTCTTT. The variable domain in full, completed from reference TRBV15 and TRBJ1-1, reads DAMVIQNPRYQVTQFGKPVTLSCSQTLNHNVMYWYQQKSSQAPKLLFHYYDKDFNNEADTPDNFQSRRPNTSFCFLDIRSPGLGDTAMYLCATSRGWGADTEAFFGQGTRLTVV.